A single sample gave rise to the 2 T cell receptor beta chains below, sequenced in a study of OX40 agonist ivuxolimab in advanced cancers. Clones were sequenced by immunoSEQ multiplex PCR, and TCRdb holds only the in-frame ones, with some missing. The table includes under 5,500 clones, less than 70% detected once. Specimen: CD4+ or CD8+ T cells sorted from blood, collected in a trial of the OX40 agonist ivuxolimab. Source of these receptors: an adult with an advanced solid tumor such as melanoma, head and neck, liver or kidney cancer.

V usage is TRBV6-6 and J usage is TRBJ1-1; no reliable D call. This CDR3 has 11 amino acids. The germline V gene encodes CDR1 MNHNY and CDR2 SVGAGI (reference sequence). Trimming took off 10 bases at V and 1 base at J, with 7 bases between the two ends. The CDR3 nucleotides are TGTGCCACCTCGGAGAACACTGAAGCTTTCTTT. Translating it yields CATSENTEAFF.

This clone was observed at least ten times. The rearrangement joins TRBV7-6 to TRBJ1-1; D remains unclear. CDR1 is SGHVS, CDR2 FNYEAQ, per germline. Trimming left V 1 base short and J 0 bases short, with 6 bases between. This CDR3 region has 14 residues. The CDR3 sequence is CASSLGGVNTEAFF. CDR3 sequence (DNA): TGTGCCAGCAGCTTAGGAGGAGTGAACACTGAAGCTTTCTTT.